Listed here is a single TCR beta chain. Its antigen is currently unknown. The sample is drawn from a study of shared clonotypes between healthy human individuals. Study summary: Each donor had three CD4 naive, three CD4 memory, two CD8 naive and one CD8 memory plate.

Nashville, Tennessee was home to all donors, each a Caucasian adult. Findings of the study overall: Clonotypes not shared had lower generation probabilities than those common to all four donors.

Assay execution proceeded at the deep level. Measured with immunoSEQ multiplex PCR; TCRdb has only the in-frame clones, and not every one. This repertoire shows 850,000 to 1,200,000 clones, 65% to 80% found once; its top ten account for 1.2% to 1.5%. The sequenced sample was memory CD4+ T cells sorted from blood. Subset specified: CD45RA-negative fraction. The receptor comes from a man aged 18 to 29 in good health.

The CDR3 reads CASSMGRDRREQYF. The CDR3 bases are TGTGCCAGTAGTATGGGAAGGGACAGGCGTGAGCAGTACTTC. This rearrangement joins TRBV19 to TRBJ2-7; 8 bases map to TRBD1. Germline assignment: CDR1 LNHDA and CDR2 SQIVND (reference sequence). This CDR3 region has 14 residues. The junction had 8 bases not matched to a gene; V was cut back by 3 bases and J by 7 bases.